These 7 T cell receptor beta chains were all obtained from the same sample, sequenced in a study of T-cell reconstitution after alpha-beta-depleted transplantation in children. The library targeted TCRbeta and was prepared with unique molecular identifiers. TCRdb called the PCR reads again in MiXCR, with one record for every CDR3 protein. The sample consists of 150,000 to 200,000 distinct CDR3 sequences, approximately 6.8% of them appearing once. This sample comprised PBMCs from the stem cell graft donor, obtained from the stem cell graft. The receptors shown here come from a human donor who donated a stem cell graft to a child with Wiskott-Aldrich syndrome.

The chain combines TRBV5-1 with TRBJ2-2, with 7 bases matching TRBD1. The CDR3 has 16 amino acids. Germline-derived CDR1 and CDR2 are SGHRS and YFSETQ. Trimming removed 4 bases from V and 6 bases from J; junction bases left unmatched: 12. CDR3 coding DNA: TGCGCCAGCAGCCCCGGGACAGCCCATCTCGCCGGGGAGCTGTTTTTT. Protein sequence: CASSPGTAHLAGELFF.

This clonotype was counted a few times. The chain links TRBV2 to TRBJ2-1; D gene uncertain. Per the germline V gene, CDR1 is SNHLY and CDR2 is FYNNEI. V was pared by 2 bases and J by 1 base, with 9 bases between. The CDR3 runs 15 residues. CDR3 residues: CASSEYRQSYNEQFF. The CDR3, as DNA: TGTGCCAGCAGTGAATATAGGCAGTCCTACAATGAGCAGTTCTTC. Looking up the rest from reference TRBV2 and TRBJ2-1 gives the full variable domain: EPEVTQTPSHQVTQMGQEVILRCVPISNHLYFYWYRQILGQKVEFLVSFYNNEISEKSEIFDDQFSVERPDGSNFTLKIRSTKLEDSAMYFCASSEYRQSYNEQFFGPGTRLTVL.

This clonotype was seen at least ten times. The V and J genes are TRBV20-1 and TRBJ2-7; D is perhaps TRBD1 (6 bases). The CDR3 is 12 residues long. Trimming removed 5 bases from V and 5 bases from J, with 13 bases in between. In germline, CDR1 is DFQATT, CDR2 SNEGSKA (reference sequence). CDR3 loop: CSAGLQGDEQYF. Written as DNA, the CDR3 is TGCAGTGCTGGTCTACAGGGTGACGAGCAGTACTTC.

This clonotype was observed many times. The chain joins TRBV29-1 to TRBJ1-4; no definite D call. The CDR3 contains 13 residues. The V end was cut by 5 bases, the J end by 0 bases, with 7 bases between. Germline V gene lookup returns CDR1 SQVTM and CDR2 ANQGSEA. Written as DNA, the CDR3 is TGCAGCGTTAATTCTCCAACTAATGAAAAACTGTTTTTT. This encodes CSVNSPTNEKLFF.

There are many counts of this clonotype. This rearrangement joins TRBV6-5 to TRBJ2-2, with 10 bases identical to TRBD2. Germline V CDR1 and CDR2: MNHEY, SVGAGI. There are 14 residues in the CDR3. The ends lost 9 bases at V and 5 bases at J; junction bases unmatched: 6. As DNA, the CDR3 is TGTGCCAGTCAGCGGGGGGGCCTTACCGGGGAGCTGTTTTTT. It is translated as CASQRGGLTGELFF.

In this sample, this clonotype turned up a few times. The V and J genes are TRBV29-1 and TRBJ2-1; 11 bases align to TRBD2. Germline V gives CDR1 SQVTM, CDR2 ANQGSEA. The CDR3 extends over 16 amino acids. V trimming: 1 base; J trimming: 4 bases; junction bases outside the gene matches: 6. The CDR3 coding sequence is TGCAGCGTTGAAGCCCCTAGCGGGGGGCCTTACAATGAGCAGTTCTTC. This encodes CSVEAPSGGPYNEQFF.

There are many counts of this clonotype. The chain has TRBV19 and TRBJ1-1; D gene unclear. Germline CDR1 and CDR2: LNHDA and SQIVND (reference sequence). The CDR3 runs to 13 residues. Trimming took 3 bases from V and 0 from J, leaving 5 bases between them. CDR3 sequence: CASSISLNTEAFF. The CDR3 DNA reads as TGTGCCAGTAGTATCTCCCTGAACACTGAAGCTTTCTTT.